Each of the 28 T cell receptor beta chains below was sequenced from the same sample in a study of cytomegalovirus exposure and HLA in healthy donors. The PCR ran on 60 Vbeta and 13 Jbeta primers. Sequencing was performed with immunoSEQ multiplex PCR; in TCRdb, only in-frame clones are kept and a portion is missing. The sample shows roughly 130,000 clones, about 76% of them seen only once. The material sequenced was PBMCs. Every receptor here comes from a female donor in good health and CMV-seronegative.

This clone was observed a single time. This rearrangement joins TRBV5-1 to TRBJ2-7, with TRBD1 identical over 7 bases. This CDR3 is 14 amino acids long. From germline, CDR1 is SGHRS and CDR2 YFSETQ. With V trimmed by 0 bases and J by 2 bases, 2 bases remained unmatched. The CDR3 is CASSLEGQPYEQYF. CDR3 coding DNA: TGCGCCAGCAGCTTGGAGGGACAGCCCTACGAGCAGTACTTC.

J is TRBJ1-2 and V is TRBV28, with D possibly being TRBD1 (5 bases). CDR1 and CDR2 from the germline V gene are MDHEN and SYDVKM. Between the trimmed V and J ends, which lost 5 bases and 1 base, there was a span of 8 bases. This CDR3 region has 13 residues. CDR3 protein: CASSNQGNYGYTF. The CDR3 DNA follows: TGTGCCAGCAGTAACCAGGGTAACTATGGCTACACCTTC.

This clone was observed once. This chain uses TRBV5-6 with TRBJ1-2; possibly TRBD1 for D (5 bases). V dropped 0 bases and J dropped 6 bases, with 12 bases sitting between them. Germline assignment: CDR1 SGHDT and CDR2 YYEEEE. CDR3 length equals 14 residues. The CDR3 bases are TGTGCCAGCAGCTTGGGACCGGGGGTCGATGGCTACACCTTC. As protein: CASSLGPGVDGYTF.

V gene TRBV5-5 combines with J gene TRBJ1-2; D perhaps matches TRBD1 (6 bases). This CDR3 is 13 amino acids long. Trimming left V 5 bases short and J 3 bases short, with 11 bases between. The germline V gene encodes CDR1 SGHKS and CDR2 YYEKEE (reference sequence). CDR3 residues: CASSNTGYYGYTF. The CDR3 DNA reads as TGTGCCAGCAGTAATACAGGGTACTATGGCTACACCTTC.

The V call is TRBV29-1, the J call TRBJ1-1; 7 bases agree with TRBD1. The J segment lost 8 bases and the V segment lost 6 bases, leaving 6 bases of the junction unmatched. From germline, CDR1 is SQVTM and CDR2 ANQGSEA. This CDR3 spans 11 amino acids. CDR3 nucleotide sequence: TGCAGCGTGGGTGACAGGGCAGAAGCTTTCTTT. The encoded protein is CSVGDRAEAFF.

The CDR3 reads CASSAPGQGTYEQYF. CDR3 in DNA: TGTGCCAGCAGCGCACCGGGACAGGGGACCTACGAGCAGTACTTC. This chain joins TRBV7-2 and TRBJ2-7; 10 bases are shared with TRBD1. Germline CDR1 and CDR2: SGHTA and FQGNSA. This CDR3 has 15 residues. The J segment lost 2 bases and the V segment lost 5 bases, leaving 6 bases of the junction unmatched.

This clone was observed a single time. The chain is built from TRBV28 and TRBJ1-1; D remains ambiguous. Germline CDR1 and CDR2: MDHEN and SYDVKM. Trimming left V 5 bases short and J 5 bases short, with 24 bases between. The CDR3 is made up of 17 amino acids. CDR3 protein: CASSDPAPSGRRTEAFF. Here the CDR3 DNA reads TGTGCCAGCAGTGACCCCGCTCCCAGCGGGCGTCGGACTGAAGCTTTCTTT. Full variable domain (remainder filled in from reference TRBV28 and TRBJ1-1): DVKVTQSSRYLVKRTGEKVFLECVQDMDHENMFWYRQDPGLGLRLIYFSYDVKMKEKGDIPEGYSVSREKKERFSLILESASTNQTSMYLCASSDPAPSGRRTEAFFGQGTRLTVV.

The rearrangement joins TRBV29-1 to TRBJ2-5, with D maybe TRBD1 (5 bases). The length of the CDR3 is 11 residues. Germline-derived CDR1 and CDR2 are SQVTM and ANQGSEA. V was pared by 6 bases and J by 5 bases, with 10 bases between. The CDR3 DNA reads TGCAGCGTCCGACAGAGGGAGACCCAGTACTTC. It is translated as CSVRQRETQYF.

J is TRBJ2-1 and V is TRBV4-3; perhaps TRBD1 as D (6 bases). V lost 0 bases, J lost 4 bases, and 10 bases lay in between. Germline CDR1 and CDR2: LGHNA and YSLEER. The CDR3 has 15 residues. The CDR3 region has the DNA TGCGCCAGCAGCCAAGACGACAGGCGATACAATGAGCAGTTCTTC. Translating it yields CASSQDDRRYNEQFF.

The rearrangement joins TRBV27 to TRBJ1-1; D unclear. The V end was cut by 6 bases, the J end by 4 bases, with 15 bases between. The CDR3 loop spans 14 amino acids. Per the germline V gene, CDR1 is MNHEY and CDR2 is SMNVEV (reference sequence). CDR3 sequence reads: CASRYSTRGTEAFF. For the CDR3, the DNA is TGTGCCAGCAGGTATAGTACCCGGGGCACTGAAGCTTTCTTT.

The CDR3 DNA reads TGCGCCAGCAGCCCGGCGACAGGGAATATGGACACCGGGGAGCTGTTTTTT. It yields the protein CASSPATGNMDTGELFF. The chain joins TRBV5-1 to TRBJ2-2, with TRBD1 matching 7 bases. There are 17 residues in the CDR3. Per germline, CDR1 SGHRS and CDR2 YFSETQ. The ends lost 4 bases at V and 3 bases at J; junction bases unmatched: 12.

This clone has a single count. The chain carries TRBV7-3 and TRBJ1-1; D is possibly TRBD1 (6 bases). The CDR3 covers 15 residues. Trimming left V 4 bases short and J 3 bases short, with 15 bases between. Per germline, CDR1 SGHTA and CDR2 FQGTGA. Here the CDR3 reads CASSSIQGGDTEAFF. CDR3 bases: TGTGCCAGCAGCTCAATACAGGGAGGGGACACTGAAGCTTTCTTT. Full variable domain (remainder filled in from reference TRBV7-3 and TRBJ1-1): GAGVSQTPSNKVTEKGKYVELRCDPISGHTALYWYRQSLGQGPEFLIYFQGTGAADDSGLPNDRFFAVRPEGSVSTLKIQRTERGDSAVYLCASSSIQGGDTEAFFGQGTRLTVV.

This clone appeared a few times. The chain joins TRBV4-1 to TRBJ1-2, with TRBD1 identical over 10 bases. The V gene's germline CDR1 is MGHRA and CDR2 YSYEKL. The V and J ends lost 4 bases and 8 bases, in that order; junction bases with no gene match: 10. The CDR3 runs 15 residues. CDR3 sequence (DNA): TGCGCCAGCAGCCTTAACCTCGACAGGGGGCACGGCTACACCTTC. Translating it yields CASSLNLDRGHGYTF.

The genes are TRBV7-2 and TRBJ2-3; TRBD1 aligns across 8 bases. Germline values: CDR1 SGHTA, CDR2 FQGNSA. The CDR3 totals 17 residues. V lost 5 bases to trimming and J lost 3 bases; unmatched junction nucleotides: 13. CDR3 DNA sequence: TGTGCCAGCAGCCAATTGGGACAGGCGGCCATTACAGATACGCAGTATTTT. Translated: CASSQLGQAAITDTQYF.

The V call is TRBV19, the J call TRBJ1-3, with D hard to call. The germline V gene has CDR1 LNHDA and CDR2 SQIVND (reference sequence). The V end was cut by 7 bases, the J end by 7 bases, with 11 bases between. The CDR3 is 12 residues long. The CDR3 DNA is TGTGCCAGTACGCAGGTGCCGAACACCATATATTTT. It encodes CASTQVPNTIYF.

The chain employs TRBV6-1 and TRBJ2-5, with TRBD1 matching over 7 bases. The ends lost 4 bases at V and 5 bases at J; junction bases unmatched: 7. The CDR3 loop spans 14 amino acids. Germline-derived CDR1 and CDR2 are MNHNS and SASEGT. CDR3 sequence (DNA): TGTGCCAGCAGTGGGCAAGGGGGCGCGGAGACCCAGTACTTC. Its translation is CASSGQGGAETQYF.

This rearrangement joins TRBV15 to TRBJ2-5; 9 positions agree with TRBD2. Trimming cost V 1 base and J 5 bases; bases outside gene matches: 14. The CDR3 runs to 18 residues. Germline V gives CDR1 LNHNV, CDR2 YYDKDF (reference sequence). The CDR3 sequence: CATSRGELGREGQETQYF. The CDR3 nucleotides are TGTGCCACCAGCAGAGGGGAATTGGGGCGGGAGGGCCAGGAGACCCAGTACTTC.

CDR3 amino acids: CASSSGTESSYNEQFF. For the CDR3, the DNA is TGTGCCAGCAGCTCCGGGACAGAGAGCTCCTACAATGAGCAGTTCTTC. The rearrangement uses TRBV11-1 and TRBJ2-1, with 7 bases matching TRBD1. The CDR3 has 16 residues. The ends lost 4 bases at V and 0 bases at J; junction bases unmatched: 6. Germline CDR1 SGHAT, CDR2 FQDESV (reference sequence).

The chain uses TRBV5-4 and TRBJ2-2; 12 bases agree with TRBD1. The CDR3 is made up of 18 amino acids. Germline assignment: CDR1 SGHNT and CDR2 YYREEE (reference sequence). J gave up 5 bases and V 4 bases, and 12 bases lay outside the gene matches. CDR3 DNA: TGTGCCAGCAGCCCCGGGACAGGGGGCGCCGGTAGGACCGGGGAGCTGTTTTTT. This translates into CASSPGTGGAGRTGELFF.

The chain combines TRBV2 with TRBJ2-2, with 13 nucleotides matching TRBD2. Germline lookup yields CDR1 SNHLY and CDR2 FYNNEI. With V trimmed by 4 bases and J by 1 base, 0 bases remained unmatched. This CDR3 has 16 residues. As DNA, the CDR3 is TGTGCCAGCAGTGGGACTAGCGGGGGGAACACCGGGGAGCTGTTTTTT. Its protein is CASSGTSGGNTGELFF.

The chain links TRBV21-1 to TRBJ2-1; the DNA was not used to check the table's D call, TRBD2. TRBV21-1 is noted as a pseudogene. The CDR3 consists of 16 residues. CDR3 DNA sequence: TGTGCCAGCAGCAAAGATGGAGCGTTATCCTACAATGAGCAGTTCTTC. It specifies CASSKDGALSYNEQFF.

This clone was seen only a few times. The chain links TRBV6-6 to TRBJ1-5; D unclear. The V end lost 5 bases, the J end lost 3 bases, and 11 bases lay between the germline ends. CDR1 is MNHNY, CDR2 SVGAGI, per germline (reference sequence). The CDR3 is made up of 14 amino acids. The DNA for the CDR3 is TGTGCCAGCAGTCGACGCGGGTACAATCAGCCCCAGCATTTT. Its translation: CASSRRGYNQPQHF.

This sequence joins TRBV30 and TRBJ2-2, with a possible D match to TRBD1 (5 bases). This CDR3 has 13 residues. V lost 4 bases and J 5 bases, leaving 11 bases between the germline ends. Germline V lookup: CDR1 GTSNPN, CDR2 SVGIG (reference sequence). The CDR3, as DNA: TGTGCCTGGAACACAGGAGTTACCGGGGAGCTGTTTTTT. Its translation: CAWNTGVTGELFF.

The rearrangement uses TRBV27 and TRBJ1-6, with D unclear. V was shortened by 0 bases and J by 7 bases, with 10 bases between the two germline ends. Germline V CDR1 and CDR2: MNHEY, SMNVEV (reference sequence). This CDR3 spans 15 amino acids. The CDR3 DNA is TGTGCCAGCAGTTTATCGGGAGGGTGGAATTCACCCCTCCACTTT. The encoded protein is CASSLSGGWNSPLHF.

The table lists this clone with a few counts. The CDR3 DNA is TGTGCCAGCAGTGACATGAACACTGAAGCTTTCTTT. This codes for CASSDMNTEAFF. This chain connects TRBV25-1 to TRBJ1-1; no firm D call. Germline loops: CDR1 MGHDK, CDR2 SYGVNS. The CDR3 loop spans 12 amino acids. With 3 bases removed from V and 0 bases from J, the gap between germline ends came to 2 bases. Together with reference TRBV25-1 and TRBJ1-1, the CDR3 gives the full variable domain: EADIYQTPRYLVIGTGKKITLECSQTMGHDKMYWYQQDPGMELHLIHYSYGVNSTEKGDLSSESTVSRIRTEHFPLTLESARPSHTSQYLCASSDMNTEAFFGQGTRLTVV.

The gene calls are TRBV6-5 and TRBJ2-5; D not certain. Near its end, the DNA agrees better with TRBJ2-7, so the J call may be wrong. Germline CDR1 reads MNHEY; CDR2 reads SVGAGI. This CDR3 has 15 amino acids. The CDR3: CASSYSIGRSYEQYF. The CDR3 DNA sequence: TGTGCCAGCAGTTACTCGATCGGTAGGAGCTACGAGCAGTACTTC.

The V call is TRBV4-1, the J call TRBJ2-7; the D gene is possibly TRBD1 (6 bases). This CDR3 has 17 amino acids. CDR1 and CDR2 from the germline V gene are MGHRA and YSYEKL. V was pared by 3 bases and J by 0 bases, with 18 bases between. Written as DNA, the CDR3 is TGCGCCAGCAGCCATGGACTTACAGGGTCCCTCTCCTACGAGCAGTACTTC. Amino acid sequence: CASSHGLTGSLSYEQYF.

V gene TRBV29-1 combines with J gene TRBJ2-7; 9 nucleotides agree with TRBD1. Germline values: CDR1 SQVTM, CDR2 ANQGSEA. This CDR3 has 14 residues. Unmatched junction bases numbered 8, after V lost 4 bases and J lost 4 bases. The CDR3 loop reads CSVVPGTGIYEQYF. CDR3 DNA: TGCAGCGTTGTCCCCGGGACAGGGATATACGAGCAGTACTTC.